Shown below are 16 T cell receptor beta chains from a single sample sequenced in a study of blood T cells in healthy people across ages. Next came a second PCR, run for about 6 to 12 cycles, which used a sample-barcoded 5' primer along with a J-beta primer mix. TCRdb reprocessed the 5' RACE reads via MiXCR and lists one record per CDR3 protein. The sample carries approximately 400,000 distinct CDR3 sequences, about 52% recorded once. Sequenced: blood. These receptors were obtained from a man in his sixties in good health.

Regarding this clonotype: Its ends do not fully match the called genes, so a read error is possible. This chain connects TRBV20-1 to TRBJ1-5, with D unresolved. In germline, CDR1 is DFQATT, CDR2 SNEGSKA (reference sequence). CDR3 size: 12 residues. The CDR3 DNA sequence: TGCAGTGCCGCCCCTCGGAATCTGCCCCAGCATTTT. Translating it yields CSAAPRNLPQHF.

The chain couples TRBV30 to TRBJ2-7; D unclear. The CDR3 loop spans 13 amino acids. CDR1 is GTSNPN, CDR2 SVGIG, per germline (reference sequence). Trimming removed 0 bases at V and 6 bases at J, with 12 bases between. The CDR3 DNA reads as TGTGCCTGGAGTGTTGAATTGAGGACCGAGCAGTACTTC. This translates into CAWSVELRTEQYF.

This clonotype was counted a few times. V usage is TRBV7-2 and J usage is TRBJ2-4; 10 nucleotides match TRBD1. CDR1 SGHTA and CDR2 FQGNSA come from the germline V gene. V lost 2 bases, J lost 1 base, and 5 bases stayed unmatched. The CDR3 length is 17 residues. Written as DNA, the CDR3 is TGTGCCAGCAGCTTACGCCGGGACAGGGGTGCCAAAAACATTCAGTACTTC. Protein product: CASSLRRDRGAKNIQYF.

The CDR3 DNA reads as TGCGCCAGCAACCTAGCTGGGCCCTACAATGAGCAGTTCTTC. It is translated as CASNLAGPYNEQFF. This chain uses TRBV5-1 with TRBJ2-1; a possible D gene is TRBD2 (5 bases). From germline, CDR1 is SGHRS and CDR2 YFSETQ. V was cut by 6 bases and J by 2 bases, with 12 bases left in between. The length of the CDR3 is 14 residues.

The V gene is TRBV2, the J gene TRBJ2-6; D ambiguous. CDR1 and CDR2 from the germline V gene are SNHLY and FYNNEI. The CDR3 is made up of 15 amino acids. The germline V and J ends were trimmed by 2 bases and 0 bases, with 5 bases remaining between them. This chain's CDR3 is CASSEQSSGANVLTF. In DNA, the CDR3 is TGTGCCAGCAGTGAACAGAGCTCTGGGGCCAACGTCCTGACTTTC. The full variable domain, its missing parts supplied by reference TRBV2 and TRBJ2-6, is EPEVTQTPSHQVTQMGQEVILRCVPISNHLYFYWYRQILGQKVEFLVSFYNNEISEKSEIFDDQFSVERPDGSNFTLKIRSTKLEDSAMYFCASSEQSSGANVLTFGAGSRLTVL.

The CDR3 is CASSPRRATDTQYF. The CDR3 DNA follows: TGTGCCAGCAGTCCTCGGCGGGCCACAGATACGCAGTATTTT. The V gene is TRBV7-2, the J gene TRBJ2-3; maybe TRBD2 (5 bases). The length of the CDR3 is 14 residues. Trimming removed 6 bases at V and 2 bases at J, with 12 bases between. CDR1 SGHTA and CDR2 FQGNSA come from the germline V gene.

This clonotype was detected a few times. The V call is TRBV5-6, the J call TRBJ2-7; 9 positions match TRBD1. The CDR3 is 16 amino acids. Germline CDR1 and CDR2: SGHDT and YYEEEE. With 0 bases clipped from V and 4 bases from J, the junction kept 8 bases outside the gene matches. This CDR3 reads CASSLVEGTGLYEQYF. CDR3 nucleotide sequence: TGTGCCAGCAGCTTGGTAGAGGGGACAGGGTTATACGAGCAGTACTTC.

The chain carries TRBV12-3 or TRBV12-4 and TRBJ1-2, with 8 positions matching TRBD1. The CDR3 contains 16 residues. The V gene end was trimmed by 11 bases and the J gene end by 0 bases; junction bases not matched to a gene: 14. This chain's CDR3 is CASLDRGAGTNYGYTF. DNA for the CDR3: TGTGCCTCATTAGACAGGGGCGCGGGGACTAACTATGGCTACACCTTC.

The rearrangement links TRBV5-6 to TRBJ2-5; 7 nucleotides align to TRBD2. CDR3 length equals 15 residues. Germline V gene lookup returns CDR1 SGHDT and CDR2 YYEEEE. The V segment lost 4 bases and the J segment 3 bases; nucleotides outside the gene matches: 9. The CDR3 region has the DNA TGTGCCAGCAGCCGCCTGGCTAGCGGAAAAGAGACCCAGTACTTC. The encoded protein is CASSRLASGKETQYF.

This clonotype was detected a few times. V is TRBV9 and J is TRBJ2-3, with 11 bases matching TRBD2. The V gene end was trimmed by 0 bases and the J gene end by 0 bases; junction bases not matched to a gene: 9. This CDR3 has 19 residues. From germline, CDR1 is SGDLS and CDR2 YYNGEE. This chain's CDR3 is CASSVGALAGGTSTDTQYF. CDR3 coding DNA: TGTGCCAGCAGCGTAGGTGCCCTAGCGGGAGGCACTAGCACAGATACGCAGTATTTT.

This clonotype was seen a handful of times. Here the CDR3 DNA reads TGTGCCAGCAGCTTAGAGGGCAGGAGCTCCTACGAGCAGTACTTC. Its translation is CASSLEGRSSYEQYF. The chain is built from TRBV7-2 and TRBJ2-7; D gene uncertain. Between the trimmed V and J ends, which lost 1 base and 0 bases, there was a span of 10 bases. The CDR3 is 15 amino acids. CDR1 and CDR2 from the germline V gene are SGHTA and FQGNSA.

This clonotype has only a few counts. The chain couples TRBV29-1 to TRBJ2-7; 10 bases are a match to TRBD1. In germline, CDR1 is SQVTM, CDR2 ANQGSEA. This CDR3 has 15 residues. V was pared by 1 base and J by 0 bases, with 3 bases of the junction left unmatched. DNA for the CDR3: TGCAGCGTTGAAGCGGGACAGGGGCTCTCCTACGAGCAGTACTTC. Protein sequence: CSVEAGQGLSYEQYF.

This rearrangement joins TRBV10-3 to TRBJ1-2; TRBD1 aligns across 12 bases. Germline V gene data show CDR1 as ENHRY and CDR2 as SYGVKD. V lost 0 bases to trimming and J lost 6 bases; unmatched junction nucleotides: 17. The CDR3 runs to 20 residues. The CDR3: CAISESSFKRDRGRGNGYTF. For the CDR3, the DNA is TGTGCCATCAGTGAGTCGTCGTTTAAGAGGGACAGGGGGCGCGGAAATGGCTACACCTTC.

The chain has TRBV18 and TRBJ1-1; 8 bases agree with TRBD1. CDR1 and CDR2 from the germline V gene are KGHSH and LQKENI. The CDR3 has 14 residues. With V trimmed by 5 bases and J by 6 bases, 8 bases remained unmatched. DNA for the CDR3: TGTGCCAGCTCATCGGACAGGGTTGGCGCTGAAGCTTTCTTT. This translates into CASSSDRVGAEAFF.

This sequence joins TRBV20-1 and TRBJ2-7; a weak D match, TRBD1 (6 bases). The V end was cut by 3 bases, the J end by 3 bases, with 15 bases between. Germline lookup yields CDR1 DFQATT and CDR2 SNEGSKA (reference sequence). CDR3 length: 14 amino acids. CDR3 sequence reads: CSASPELGGYEQYF. CDR3 DNA: TGCAGTGCTAGTCCCGAACTAGGGGGCTACGAGCAGTACTTC.

V usage is TRBV12-3 or TRBV12-4 and J usage is TRBJ1-4, with 9 bases matching TRBD1. The CDR3 covers 15 residues. With V trimmed by 6 bases and J by 4 bases, 6 bases remained unmatched. Here the CDR3 reads CASSYTGGLNEKLFF. In DNA, the CDR3 is TGTGCCAGCAGCTATACAGGGGGCCTTAATGAAAAACTGTTTTTT.